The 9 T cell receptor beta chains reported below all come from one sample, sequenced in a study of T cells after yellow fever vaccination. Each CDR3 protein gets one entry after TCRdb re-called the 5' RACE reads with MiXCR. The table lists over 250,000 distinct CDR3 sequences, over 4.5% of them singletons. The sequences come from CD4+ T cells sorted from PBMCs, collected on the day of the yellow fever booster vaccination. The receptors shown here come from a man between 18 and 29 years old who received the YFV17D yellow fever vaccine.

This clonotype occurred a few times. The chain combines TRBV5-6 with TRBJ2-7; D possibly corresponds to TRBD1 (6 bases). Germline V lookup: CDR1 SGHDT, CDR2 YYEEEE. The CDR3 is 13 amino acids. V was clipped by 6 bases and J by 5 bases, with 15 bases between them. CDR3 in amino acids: CASTSLQGHEQYF. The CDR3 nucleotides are TGTGCCAGCACCTCACTACAGGGACACGAGCAGTACTTC.

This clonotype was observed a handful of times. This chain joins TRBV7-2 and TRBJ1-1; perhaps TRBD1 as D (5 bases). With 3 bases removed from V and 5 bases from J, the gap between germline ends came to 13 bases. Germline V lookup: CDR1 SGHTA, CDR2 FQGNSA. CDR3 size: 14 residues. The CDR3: CASSFWVRGTEAFF. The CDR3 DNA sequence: TGTGCCAGCAGCTTTTGGGTGAGGGGAACTGAAGCTTTCTTT.

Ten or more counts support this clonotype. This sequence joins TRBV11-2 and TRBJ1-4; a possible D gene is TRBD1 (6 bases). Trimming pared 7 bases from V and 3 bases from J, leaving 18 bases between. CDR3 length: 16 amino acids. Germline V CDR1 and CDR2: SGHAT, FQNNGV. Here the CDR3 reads CASNPYTGISNEKLFF. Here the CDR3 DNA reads TGTGCCAGCAACCCGTATACAGGGATATCTAATGAAAAACTGTTTTTT.

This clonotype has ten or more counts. The CDR3 loop reads CSVEVRPGGNIQYF. CDR3 in DNA: TGCAGCGTTGAAGTTCGACCCGGGGGAAACATTCAGTACTTC. V and J are TRBV29-1 and TRBJ2-4; D might be TRBD2 (6 bases). Trimming took 1 base from V and 6 from J, leaving 13 bases between them. Germline CDR1 is SQVTM and CDR2 is ANQGSEA. The CDR3 has 14 residues. Filled out from reference TRBV29-1 and TRBJ2-4, the complete variable domain reads SAVISQKPSRDICQRGTSLTIQCQVDSQVTMMFWYRQQPGQSLTLIATANQGSEATYESGFVIDKFPISRPNLTFSTLTVSNMSPEDSSIYLCSVEVRPGGNIQYFGAGTRLSVL.

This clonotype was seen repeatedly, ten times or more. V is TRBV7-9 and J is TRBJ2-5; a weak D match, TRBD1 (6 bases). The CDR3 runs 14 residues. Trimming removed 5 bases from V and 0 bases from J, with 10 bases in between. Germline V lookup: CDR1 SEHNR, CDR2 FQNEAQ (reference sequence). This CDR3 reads CASSPGQNQETQYF. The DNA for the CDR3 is TGTGCCAGCAGCCCAGGACAGAACCAAGAGACCCAGTACTTC.

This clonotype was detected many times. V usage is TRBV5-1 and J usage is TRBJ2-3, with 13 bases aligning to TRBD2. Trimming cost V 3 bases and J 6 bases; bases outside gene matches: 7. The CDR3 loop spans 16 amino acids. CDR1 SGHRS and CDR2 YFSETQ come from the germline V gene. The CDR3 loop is CASSSTGTSGVDTQYF. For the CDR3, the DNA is TGCGCCAGCAGCTCAACCGGGACTAGCGGGGTGGATACGCAGTATTTT.

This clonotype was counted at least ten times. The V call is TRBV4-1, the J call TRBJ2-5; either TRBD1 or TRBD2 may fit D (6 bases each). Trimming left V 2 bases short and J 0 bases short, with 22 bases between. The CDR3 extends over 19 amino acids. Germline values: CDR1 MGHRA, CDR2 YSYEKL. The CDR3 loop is CASSQSIGSPGGYQETQYF. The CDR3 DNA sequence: TGCGCCAGCAGCCAATCAATAGGAAGTCCCGGGGGCTACCAAGAGACCCAGTACTTC.

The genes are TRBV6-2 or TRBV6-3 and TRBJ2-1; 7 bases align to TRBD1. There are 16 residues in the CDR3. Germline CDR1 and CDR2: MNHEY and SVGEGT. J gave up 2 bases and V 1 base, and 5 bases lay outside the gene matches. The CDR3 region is CASSYFNRGTYNEQFF. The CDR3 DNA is TGTGCCAGCAGTTACTTCAACAGGGGTACCTACAATGAGCAGTTCTTC.

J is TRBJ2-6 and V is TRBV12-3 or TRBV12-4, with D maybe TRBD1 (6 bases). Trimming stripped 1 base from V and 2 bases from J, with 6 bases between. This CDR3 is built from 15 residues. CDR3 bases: TGTGCCAGCAGTTTAGACAGGGCTGGGGCCAACGTCCTGACTTTC. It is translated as CASSLDRAGANVLTF.